This T cell receptor beta chain is drawn from a study of blood T cell repertoires in COVID-19. On the study more broadly: The United States, Italy and Spain supplied acute and convalescent COVID-19 samples. PBMCs, B-cell-depleted T cells, or T cells provided the cDNA or gDNA that made up the material.

In the authors' methods: Amplifying reference gene primers gave estimates of nucleated cell counts. This table comes from immunoSEQ multiplex PCR, and its TCRdb copy is limited to in-frame clones, with some not included. D and trimming come from the DNA, and the V and J calls and clone size come from that table. The repertoire consists of 120,000 or so clones, with 60% to 85% occurring once and the leading ten covering about 0.85%. CDR1 is GTSNPN and CDR2 is SVGIG in the germline V gene (reference sequence). V lost 0 bases and J lost 3; bases outside the gene matches: 5. CDR3 length: 15 residues. The count of this clone is one.

Material for sequencing was peripheral blood. The TCR sequence derives from a human donor with acute or convalescent COVID-19. The donor label of this sample is uncertain. The chain is built from TRBV30 and TRBJ1-3; 7 bases are a match to TRBD1. CDR3 sequence: CAWSVTGAGGNTIYF. CDR3 in DNA: TGTGCCTGGAGTGTTACAGGGGCTGGTGGAAACACCATATATTTT.